This TCR beta chain was sequenced for a study of metastatic and nonmetastatic thyroid tumors. Study summary: The authors compared repertoires across blood and tumor or nodule tissue from malignant and benign thyroid patients.

Thyroid surgery was performed in patients who had received no treatment beforehand. The sample holds many counts of this clone. The same CDR3 arises from other DNA sequences in this sample as well. TCRdb reprocessed the PCR reads using MiXCR. The sample lists 85,000 to 95,000 clones, 15% seen once, with around 3.3% in the top ten. This receptor was taken from a female donor with papillary thyroid cancer or a benign thyroid nodule (not recorded which). Some clones in this sample may be carry-over from other donors' samples. Material for sequencing was blood.

CDR3: CASSQGQGLYEQFF. CDR3 DNA: TGTGCCAGCAGCCAAGGACAGGGGCTCTATGAGCAGTTCTTC. The rearrangement uses TRBV4-2 and TRBJ2-1, with 8 bases lining up with TRBD1. Germline assignment: CDR1 LGHNA and CDR2 YNFKEQ. The CDR3 is 14 residues long. V gave up 1 base and J gave up 8 bases; unmatched junction bases: 4.